The 29 T cell receptor beta chains below all came from one sample that was sequenced in a study of beta chain features in type 1 diabetes. Expressed TCRB transcripts were sequenced after all isolated RNA was converted to cDNA. TCRdb keeps only in-frame clones here, not all; method: immunoSEQ multiplex PCR. Counted here are 970,000 or so clones, 17% occurring once; the ten biggest clones make up 0.02% to 0.03%. Sequenced input: naive CD4+ T cells from blood. These receptors were obtained from a woman between 18 and 29 years old in good health.

This clone was seen a few times. The chain has TRBV7-2 and TRBJ2-7, with 8 bases identical to TRBD2. CDR3 size: 16 residues. CDR1 is SGHTA and CDR2 is FQGNSA in the germline V gene. The V segment lost 0 bases and the J segment 2 bases; nucleotides outside the gene matches: 6. The CDR3 coding sequence is TGTGCCAGCAGCTTAGCACACGCGGGAGGTGCCTACGAGCAGTACTTC. Its translation: CASSLAHAGGAYEQYF.

This chain connects TRBV28 to TRBJ1-2; a weak D match, TRBD1 (6 bases). The CDR3 length is 14 residues. V lost 4 bases, J lost 4 bases, and 13 bases lay in between. Germline loops: CDR1 MDHEN, CDR2 SYDVKM. CDR3 protein: CASSSDDRIYGYTF. In nucleotides, the CDR3 is TGTGCCAGCAGTTCCGACGACAGGATCTATGGCTACACCTTC.

This clone has a handful of counts. The chain joins TRBV5-1 to TRBJ2-3, with 7 positions matching TRBD2. CDR1 SGHRS and CDR2 YFSETQ come from the germline V gene. The ends lost 0 bases at V and 1 base at J; junction bases unmatched: 5. This CDR3 has 16 residues. This CDR3 reads CASSLGTLAGTDTQYF. The CDR3 DNA is TGCGCCAGCAGCTTGGGGACCCTAGCGGGCACAGATACGCAGTATTTT.

The table lists this clone with a few counts. Written as DNA, the CDR3 is TGTGCCAGCAGCCGTTACGAGAAGGGGGCTATCGCTTTCTTT. It is translated as CASSRYEKGAIAFF. The genes are TRBV7-3 and TRBJ1-1, with 7 nucleotides matching TRBD1. Trimming cost V 5 bases and J 11 bases; bases outside gene matches: 14. The CDR3 covers 14 residues. Germline loops: CDR1 SGHTA, CDR2 FQGTGA.

This clone was observed a handful of times. CDR3 loop: CASSLRTSTDTQYF. The CDR3 DNA reads TGTGCCAGCAGCCTGCGGACTAGCACAGATACGCAGTATTTT. The J gene is TRBJ2-3, the V gene TRBV7-2, with D perhaps TRBD2 (5 bases). V gave up 5 bases and J gave up 0 bases, with 9 bases separating them. This CDR3 spans 14 amino acids. Germline V gene sequence: CDR1 SGHTA, CDR2 FQGNSA.

In this sample, this clone turned up a few times. The chain recombines TRBV21-1 with TRBJ1-4; the table gives TRBD1 as D, unverified against the DNA. TRBV21-1 is annotated as a pseudogene. The CDR3 totals 17 residues. The CDR3 protein is CASSKPRTGRLCEKLFF. Written as DNA, the CDR3 is TGTGCCAGCAGCAAACCCAGGACAGGGCGTCTTTGTGAAAAACTGTTTTTT.

The V and J genes are TRBV11-2 and TRBJ1-5, with 8 bases fitting TRBD1. V lost 4 bases, J lost 7 bases, and 9 bases stayed unmatched. This CDR3 comprises 15 residues. In germline, CDR1 is SGHAT, CDR2 FQNNGV. The DNA for the CDR3 is TGTGCCAGCAGCTCGGTAGGACAGGGAGGCCAGCCCCAGCATTTT. Translated, it gives CASSSVGQGGQPQHF.

This clone has just a few counts. The chain carries TRBV7-2 and TRBJ2-6; D possibly corresponds to TRBD2 (6 bases). This CDR3 has 15 residues. The ends were cut back, 5 bases at V and 4 bases at J, with 12 bases in the middle. Germline V gene sequence: CDR1 SGHTA, CDR2 FQGNSA. The CDR3 loop reads CASSQTRTGANVLTF. The CDR3 coding sequence is TGTGCCAGCAGCCAGACTAGGACAGGGGCCAACGTCCTGACTTTC. The full variable domain, its missing parts supplied by reference TRBV7-2 and TRBJ2-6, is GAGVSQSPSNKVTEKGKDVELRCDPISGHTALYWYRQSLGQGLEFLIYFQGNSAPDKSGLPSDRFSAERTGGSVSTLTIQRTQQEDSAVYLCASSQTRTGANVLTFGAGSRLTVL.

V usage is TRBV6-6 and J usage is TRBJ2-7, with 9 bases fitting TRBD1. Per the germline V gene, CDR1 is MNHNY and CDR2 is SVGAGI (reference sequence). This CDR3 is built from 15 residues. The trim removed 5 bases at V and 2 bases at J, leaving 7 bases unmatched. The CDR3 loop reads CASSSPGQGTYEQYF. DNA for the CDR3: TGTGCCAGCAGTAGTCCGGGACAGGGAACCTACGAGCAGTACTTC.

This clone turned up a few times. The chain combines TRBV7-8 with TRBJ1-3; D remains ambiguous. The CDR3 has 16 amino acids. Germline CDR1 SGHVS, CDR2 FQNEAQ. V shed 1 base and J shed 0 bases, with 10 bases lying between them. The DNA of the CDR3 is TGTGCCAGCAGCTTAGGCGGGGAGCGCTCTGGAAACACCATATATTTT. It specifies CASSLGGERSGNTIYF.

The gene calls are TRBV6-9 and TRBJ2-3; 11 bases are shared with TRBD2. V gave up 2 bases and J gave up 5 bases; unmatched junction bases: 3. There are 15 residues in the CDR3. Germline CDR1 reads MNHGY; CDR2 reads SVAAGI. The CDR3 loop reads CASSYKGTSGDTQYF. The CDR3 DNA reads TGTGCCAGCAGTTATAAGGGGACTAGCGGAGATACGCAGTATTTT.

This clone has a handful of counts. J is TRBJ2-5 and V is TRBV14; no clear D gene. The CDR3 loop spans 14 amino acids. CDR1 is SGHDN, CDR2 FVKESK, per germline. V dropped 5 bases and J dropped 5 bases, with 15 bases sitting between them. The CDR3 loop is CASSKALNSETQYF. The CDR3 nucleotides read TGTGCCAGCAGCAAAGCTCTCAACTCGGAGACCCAGTACTTC.

This clone came up a few times. CDR3 sequence: CASSQDPPGLYQETQYF. In DNA, the CDR3 is TGCGCCAGCAGCCAAGATCCTCCGGGTCTGTACCAAGAGACCCAGTACTTC. The gene calls are TRBV4-3 and TRBJ2-5; no reliable D call. This CDR3 is built from 17 residues. With 0 bases removed from V and 0 bases from J, the gap between germline ends came to 14 bases. CDR1 LGHNA and CDR2 YSLEER come from the germline V gene.

The sample holds a few counts of this clone. The same CDR3 can be traced to other DNA sequences in this sample. The chain has TRBV5-6 and TRBJ2-3; D not resolved. This CDR3 has 11 amino acids. V lost 3 bases and J lost 4, with 3 bases in between. The germline gives CDR1 SGHDT, CDR2 YYEEEE. This CDR3 reads CASSWSDTQYF. The DNA for the CDR3 is TGTGCCAGCAGCTGGTCAGATACGCAGTATTTT.

This clone has just one count. The V call is TRBV19, the J call TRBJ1-5; 7 positions agree with TRBD1. The ends lost 5 bases at V and 4 bases at J; junction bases unmatched: 5. The CDR3 has 14 residues. CDR1 LNHDA and CDR2 SQIVND come from the germline V gene (reference sequence). In DNA form, the CDR3 reads TGTGCCAGTAGTCGGGACAGTTGGAATCAGCCCCAGCATTTT. Translation gives CASSRDSWNQPQHF.

This clone was found a few times. The chain has TRBV5-1 and TRBJ1-4, with unresolved D. V shed 0 bases and J shed 7 bases, with 7 bases lying between them. The CDR3 has 13 residues. Germline CDR1 reads SGHRS; CDR2 reads YFSETQ. CDR3 bases: TGCGCCAGCAGCTTGGACAGACTTGAAAAACTGTTTTTT. Translating it yields CASSLDRLEKLFF. The whole variable domain, filled in from reference TRBV5-1 and TRBJ1-4, reads KAGVTQTPRYLIKTRGQQVTLSCSPISGHRSVSWYQQTPGQGLQFLFEYFSETQRNKGNFPGRFSGRQFSNSRSEMNVSTLELGDSALYLCASSLDRLEKLFFGSGTQLSVL.

This clone was seen more than once but under ten times. V usage is TRBV5-1 and J usage is TRBJ2-7, with 10 bases fitting TRBD2. V lost 0 bases and J lost 2; bases outside the gene matches: 2. Germline CDR1 SGHRS, CDR2 YFSETQ. This CDR3 comprises 15 residues. For the CDR3, the DNA is TGCGCCAGCAGCTTGGGGAGCGGGAGGGCCTACGAGCAGTACTTC. This encodes CASSLGSGRAYEQYF.

With regard to this clone: Additional DNA sequences in this sample encode the identical CDR3. The rearrangement joins TRBV11-3 to TRBJ2-2; D not certain. The ends were cut back, 1 base at V and 2 bases at J, with 5 bases in the middle. The CDR3 is 14 amino acids. CDR1 and CDR2 (germline): SGHNT, YENEEA. CDR3 sequence: CASSLAPNTGELFF. As DNA, the CDR3 is TGTGCCAGCAGCTTAGCACCCAACACCGGGGAGCTGTTTTTT.

Notes on this clone: This sample also contains other DNA sequences that code for the same CDR3. The V and J genes are TRBV5-6 and TRBJ2-1; D gene uncertain. The CDR3 spans 12 residues. Trimming took off 0 bases at V and 6 bases at J, with 4 bases between the two ends. The germline CDR1 and CDR2 sequences are SGHDT and YYEEEE. CDR3 in DNA: TGTGCCAGCAGCTTGGACCCCAATGAGCAGTTCTTC. Its protein product is CASSLDPNEQFF.

The gene calls are TRBV10-3 and TRBJ2-3; 10 positions match TRBD2. This CDR3 comprises 17 residues. Germline CDR1 is ENHRY and CDR2 is SYGVKD. Trimming removed 1 base from V and 1 base from J; junction bases left unmatched: 5. The CDR3 DNA follows: TGTGCCATCAGTGAGTTAGGCGGACTAGCGGGCACAGATACGCAGTATTTT. Its translation is CAISELGGLAGTDTQYF.

CDR3 DNA: TGCGCCAGCAGCCAGCTTAGCGGGAGGGCCTACAATGAGCAGTTCTTC. Protein sequence: CASSQLSGRAYNEQFF. The chain employs TRBV4-3 and TRBJ2-1; TRBD2 agrees at 11 bases. CDR3 size: 16 residues. V shed 3 bases, J shed 2 bases, and the junction held 3 bases outside the gene matches. Germline V gene sequence: CDR1 LGHNA, CDR2 YSLEER.

Worth noting for this clone: In the same sample, other DNA sequences code for this CDR3. J is TRBJ2-1 and V is TRBV18; 12 positions agree with TRBD2. The V segment lost 3 bases and the J segment 4 bases; nucleotides outside the gene matches: 4. The germline CDR1 and CDR2 sequences are KGHSH and LQKENI. There are 16 residues in the CDR3. The CDR3 region is CASSPSGTSGYNEQFF. The DNA of the CDR3 is TGTGCCAGCTCACCCTCAGGGACTAGCGGGTACAATGAGCAGTTCTTC.

The chain combines TRBV7-3 with TRBJ2-1, with D possibly TRBD2 on 5 matching bases. CDR3 length equals 13 residues. Germline V lookup: CDR1 SGHTA, CDR2 FQGTGA. Trimming took 5 bases from V and 8 from J, leaving 13 bases between them. The CDR3 DNA reads TGTGCCAGCAGCGGACTGGCGGGTTATGAGCAGTTCTTC. Amino acids: CASSGLAGYEQFF.

This clone was seen more than once but under ten times. The chain recombines TRBV7-8 with TRBJ1-4; 7 positions agree with TRBD1. The CDR3 is made up of 17 amino acids. The junction had 14 bases not matched to a gene; V was cut back by 5 bases and J by 5 bases. The germline V gene has CDR1 SGHVS and CDR2 FQNEAQ. CDR3 sequence: CASSPPWADRDNEKLFF. CDR3 nucleotide sequence: TGTGCCAGCAGCCCCCCGTGGGCCGACAGGGACAATGAAAAACTGTTTTTT.

About this clone: Distinct nucleotide sequences in the sample also encode this CDR3. The gene calls are TRBV18 and TRBJ2-7; D ambiguous. Germline V gives CDR1 KGHSH, CDR2 LQKENI. The germline V and J ends were trimmed by 0 bases and 2 bases, with 5 bases remaining between them. CDR3 length equals 13 residues. CDR3 sequence reads: CASSPPQTYEQYF. In nucleotides, the CDR3 is TGTGCCAGCTCACCACCCCAGACCTACGAGCAGTACTTC.

This clone was seen more than once but under ten times. Other DNA sequences within the sample encode an identical CDR3. The V call is TRBV7-9, the J call TRBJ2-1; tentatively, D is TRBD2 (6 bases). The CDR3 consists of 15 residues. V shed 3 bases and J shed 4 bases, with 13 bases lying between them. Germline-derived CDR1 and CDR2 are SEHNR and FQNEAQ (reference sequence). The DNA for the CDR3 is TGTGCCAGCAGCTTGGATAGCGGAAGTTACAATGAGCAGTTCTTC. Translated: CASSLDSGSYNEQFF. The whole variable domain, remainder taken from reference TRBV7-9 and TRBJ2-1, is DTGVSQNPRHKITKRGQNVTFRCDPISEHNRLYWYRQTLGQGPEFLTYFQNEAQLEKSRLLSDRFSAERPKGSFSTLEIQRTEQGDSAMYLCASSLDSGSYNEQFFGPGTRLTVL.

The chain carries TRBV7-9 and TRBJ2-3; tentative D call: TRBD1 (5 bases). The CDR3 contains 16 residues. The ends were cut back, 0 bases at V and 0 bases at J, with 10 bases in the middle. Germline V gene data show CDR1 as SEHNR and CDR2 as FQNEAQ (reference sequence). CDR3: CASSLAQGTSTDTQYF. In DNA, the CDR3 is TGTGCCAGCAGCTTAGCGCAGGGCACCAGCACAGATACGCAGTATTTT.

The rearrangement joins TRBV5-4 to TRBJ2-1; tentative D call: TRBD1 (6 bases). This CDR3 is built from 17 residues. The V end was cut by 5 bases, the J end by 8 bases, with 26 bases between. CDR1 is SGHNT and CDR2 is YYREEE in the germline V gene (reference sequence). The CDR3 coding sequence is TGTGCCAGCAGAGGCGAACCCGGGGCAGGGGTTATCGATGAGCAGTTCTTC. This codes for CASRGEPGAGVIDEQFF.

Concerning this clone itself: At the DNA level, this CDR3 is encoded by other sequences in the same sample as well. The genes are TRBV9 and TRBJ2-1, with 9 bases matching TRBD2. The CDR3 is 15 amino acids. In germline, CDR1 is SGDLS, CDR2 YYNGEE. V shed 2 bases and J 4 bases; nucleotides not matched to a gene: 4. The chain's CDR3 is CASSVTSGEYNEQFF. CDR3 DNA: TGTGCCAGCAGCGTGACTAGCGGAGAGTACAATGAGCAGTTCTTC.